Each of the 24 T cell receptor beta chains below was sequenced from the same sample in a study of OX40 agonist ivuxolimab in advanced cancers. Data came from immunoSEQ multiplex PCR; TCRdb stores just in-frame clones and leaves some out. The repertoire holds fewer than 50,000 clones, with around 93% as singletons. This material consisted of CD4+ or CD8+ T cells sorted from blood, taken in a trial of the OX40 agonist ivuxolimab. Source of these receptors: an adult with an advanced solid tumor such as melanoma, head and neck, liver or kidney cancer.

The rearrangement links TRBV13 to TRBJ2-7; no firm D call. This CDR3 region has 14 residues. Germline assignment: CDR1 PRHDT and CDR2 FYEKMQ (reference sequence). Trimming pared 5 bases from V and 4 bases from J, leaving 15 bases between. CDR3 loop: CASSREAAKYEQYF. The CDR3 nucleotides are TGTGCCAGCAGCCGTGAGGCAGCGAAATACGAGCAGTACTTC. Together with reference TRBV13 and TRBJ2-7, the CDR3 gives the full variable domain: AAGVIQSPRHLIKEKRETATLKCYPIPRHDTVYWYQQGPGQDPQFLISFYEKMQSDKGSIPDRFSAQQFSDYHSELNMSSLELGDSALYFCASSREAAKYEQYFGPGTRLTVT.

This rearrangement joins TRBV7-9 to TRBJ1-5; 8 bases match TRBD1. This CDR3 comprises 16 residues. V lost 1 base, J lost 0 bases, and 2 bases stayed unmatched. Germline-derived CDR1 and CDR2 are SEHNR and FQNEAQ (reference sequence). The CDR3 protein is CASSLVTGDSNQPQHF. As DNA, the CDR3 is TGTGCCAGCAGCTTAGTGACAGGGGATAGCAATCAGCCCCAGCATTTT.

The chain employs TRBV5-1 and TRBJ2-3, with 9 bases aligning to TRBD1. The germline CDR1 and CDR2 sequences are SGHRS and YFSETQ. The CDR3 runs to 19 residues. J lost 7 bases, V lost 2 bases, and 20 bases had no gene match. CDR3 nucleotides: TGCGCCAGCAGCTTCACCCACAGGACAGGGGAAGACGATCCGAATACGCAGTATTTT. This encodes CASSFTHRTGEDDPNTQYF.

The genes are TRBV21-1 and TRBJ1-5; the table calls TRBD1, which could not be checked here. TRBV21-1 is deemed a pseudogene. This CDR3 has 14 amino acids. CDR3 residues: CASSSGQSNQPQHF. The CDR3 DNA reads TGTGCCAGCAGCAGCGGACAGAGCAATCAGCCCCAGCATTTT.

This clone was observed a few times. The chain links TRBV21-1 to TRBJ1-1. TRBV21-1 is an annotated pseudogene. The CDR3 is 13 amino acids. DNA for the CDR3: TGTGCCAGCAGCAAAGGGGAGGACACTGAAGCTTTCTTT. Translating it yields CASSKGEDTEAFF.

The chain's CDR3 is CASSSNRTVLRSGANVLTF. The CDR3, as DNA: TGTGCCAGCAGCTCAAACCGGACGGTACTTCGCTCTGGGGCCAACGTCCTGACTTTC. The chain joins TRBV5-4 to TRBJ2-6; no reliable D call. The V gene's germline CDR1 is SGHNT and CDR2 YYREEE (reference sequence). Trimming left V 3 bases short and J 0 bases short, with 19 bases between. The CDR3 is 19 residues long.

The chain uses TRBV5-6 and TRBJ2-7; TRBD1 might be the D (5 bases). The V gene's germline CDR1 is SGHDT and CDR2 YYEEEE. The germline V and J ends were trimmed by 2 bases and 2 bases, with 11 bases remaining between them. The CDR3 length is 14 residues. In DNA, the CDR3 is TGTGCCAGCAGCTTTGGGGCCAATACCTACGAGCAGTACTTC. Translating it yields CASSFGANTYEQYF.

J is TRBJ2-6 and V is TRBV4-3; the D is unclear. The V and J ends lost 2 bases and 1 base respectively, with 15 bases between them. The CDR3 covers 18 residues. CDR1 is LGHNA, CDR2 YSLEER, per germline. CDR3 DNA: TGCGCCAGCAGCCAACCCAGTTCCACAGATTCTGGGGCCAACGTCCTGACTTTC. Translating it yields CASSQPSSTDSGANVLTF.

The chain employs TRBV9 and TRBJ2-7; 8 bases map to TRBD2. The CDR3 contains 15 residues. The ends lost 5 bases at V and 0 bases at J; junction bases unmatched: 7. From germline, CDR1 is SGDLS and CDR2 YYNGEE. The CDR3: CASSEGSGSSYEQYF. CDR3 DNA: TGTGCCAGCAGTGAGGGCAGCGGGAGCTCCTACGAGCAGTACTTC. The complete variable domain, with remaining parts taken from reference TRBV9 and TRBJ2-7, reads DSGVTQTPKHLITATGQRVTLRCSPRSGDLSVYWYQQSLDQGLQFLIQYYNGEERAKGNILERFSAQQFPDLHSELNLSSLELGDSALYFCASSEGSGSSYEQYFGPGTRLTVT.

This clone was counted a single time. The rearrangement uses TRBV28 and TRBJ2-7; the match to TRBD1 covers 9 bases. The J segment lost 3 bases and the V segment lost 0 bases, leaving 0 bases of the junction unmatched. This CDR3 is 14 amino acids long. In germline, CDR1 is MDHEN, CDR2 SYDVKM. In DNA, the CDR3 is TGTGCCAGCAGTTTATGGGGACAGGGCTACGAGCAGTACTTC. Amino acids: CASSLWGQGYEQYF.

CDR3 sequence reads: CASSQSAGFYNEQFF. CDR3 in DNA: TGCGCCAGCAGCCAATCAGCAGGGTTCTACAATGAGCAGTTCTTC. The chain combines TRBV4-3 with TRBJ2-1, with TRBD1 as a possible D gene (5 bases). The CDR3 runs to 15 residues. Deletions cut 2 bases from V and 3 bases from J, with 11 bases between. Germline assignment: CDR1 LGHNA and CDR2 YSLEER.

The chain carries TRBV30 and TRBJ1-2; D gene uncertain. In germline, CDR1 is GTSNPN, CDR2 SVGIG (reference sequence). The CDR3 totals 12 residues. The ends were cut back, 1 base at V and 8 bases at J, with 11 bases in the middle. The CDR3 sequence: CAWSGGDGGYTF. The DNA of the CDR3 is TGTGCCTGGAGTGGTGGAGACGGAGGCTACACCTTC.

This chain uses TRBV5-1 with TRBJ2-1, with 10 positions matching TRBD2. CDR1 and CDR2 (germline): SGHRS, YFSETQ. The trim removed 1 base at V and 8 bases at J, leaving 12 bases unmatched. The length of the CDR3 is 17 residues. CDR3 bases: TGCGCCAGCAGCTTGAGTCCAGCGGGAGGGCCGGGGGATGAGCAGTTCTTC. Translated: CASSLSPAGGPGDEQFF.

In DNA form, the CDR3 reads TGTGCCTGGAGTGAACCGGGACTTGACAATGAGCAGTTCTTC. Protein product: CAWSEPGLDNEQFF. This chain joins TRBV30 and TRBJ2-1; D is perhaps TRBD2 (6 bases). CDR1 is GTSNPN and CDR2 is SVGIG in the germline V gene (reference sequence). Trimming shortened V by 1 base and J by 5 bases, and 12 bases separated the two germline ends. The CDR3 length is 14 residues.

The genes are TRBV27 and TRBJ2-1; TRBD2 might be the D (5 bases). Looked up from germline, CDR1 is MNHEY and CDR2 is SMNVEV (reference sequence). The CDR3 runs to 14 residues. Deletions cut 6 bases from V and 0 bases from J, with 9 bases between. The CDR3 region has the DNA TGTGCCAGCAGCCTAGCCGACTCCTACAATGAGCAGTTCTTC. Its protein product is CASSLADSYNEQFF.

The J gene is TRBJ1-5, the V gene TRBV6-5, with TRBD1 matching over 9 bases. J gave up 6 bases and V 8 bases, and 5 bases lay outside the gene matches. Germline assignment: CDR1 MNHEY and CDR2 SVGAGI. The CDR3 runs to 13 residues. CDR3 in amino acids: CASRKQGAQPQHF. CDR3 bases: TGTGCCAGCCGGAAACAGGGGGCTCAGCCCCAGCATTTT.

This CDR3 is CASSLGQGAYEQYF. In DNA, the CDR3 is TGTGCCAGCAGCTTGGGACAGGGGGCCTACGAGCAGTACTTC. This chain links TRBV5-4 with TRBJ2-7, with TRBD1 matching 9 bases. The germline V gene encodes CDR1 SGHNT and CDR2 YYREEE (reference sequence). With 0 bases clipped from V and 2 bases from J, the junction kept 0 bases outside the gene matches. CDR3 size: 14 residues.

The chain joins TRBV5-4 to TRBJ2-5; D gene unclear. Germline-derived CDR1 and CDR2 are SGHNT and YYREEE (reference sequence). V gave up 3 bases and J gave up 5 bases, with 11 bases separating them. CDR3 length: 13 amino acids. This CDR3 is CASSSGSLETQYF. The CDR3 DNA reads TGTGCCAGCAGCTCGGGTTCTTTGGAGACCCAGTACTTC. The full variable domain, rest sourced from reference TRBV5-4 and TRBJ2-5, is ETGVTQSPTHLIKTRGQQVTLRCSSQSGHNTVSWYQQALGQGPQFIFQYYREEENGRGNFPPRFSGLQFPNYSSELNVNALELDDSALYLCASSSGSLETQYFGPGTRLLVL.

The chain joins TRBV7-3 to TRBJ2-7, with D hard to call. This CDR3 contains 13 residues. Germline values: CDR1 SGHTA, CDR2 FQGTGA. The germline V and J ends were trimmed by 1 base and 1 base, with 5 bases remaining between them. CDR3 nucleotides: TGTGCCAGCAGCTTAAGCGGTTCCTACGAGCAGTACTTC. Translation gives CASSLSGSYEQYF.

V and J are TRBV20-1 and TRBJ1-2; 7 bases map to TRBD1. The V segment lost 6 bases and the J segment 7 bases; nucleotides outside the gene matches: 5. In germline, CDR1 is DFQATT, CDR2 SNEGSKA (reference sequence). This CDR3 spans 11 amino acids. The CDR3 DNA reads as TGCAGTGCAAGACAGGGCTCTGGCTACACCTTC. It encodes CSARQGSGYTF.

CDR3 region: CASSLWGYEQYF. CDR3 DNA: TGCGCCAGCAGCTTGTGGGGATACGAGCAGTACTTC. This chain uses TRBV5-1 with TRBJ2-7; D is ambiguous. This CDR3 comprises 12 residues. Germline V lookup: CDR1 SGHRS, CDR2 YFSETQ. V lost 1 base and J lost 4, with 6 bases in between.

The rearrangement joins TRBV7-9 to TRBJ2-5, with 8 bases lining up with TRBD1. The CDR3 covers 16 residues. Germline V CDR1 and CDR2: SEHNR, FQNEAQ (reference sequence). After removal of 6 bases from V and 1 base from J, the junction contained 10 bases not matched to a gene. The DNA of the CDR3 is TGTGCCAGCAGTCCGGGGACAGGATTAAGCCAAGAGACCCAGTACTTC. It specifies CASSPGTGLSQETQYF.

The gene calls are TRBV19 and TRBJ2-1; D is unresolved. V was pared by 6 bases and J by 3 bases, with 9 bases between. The CDR3 is made up of 13 amino acids. Germline CDR1 reads LNHDA; CDR2 reads SQIVND (reference sequence). The CDR3 spells CASSEIGYNEQFF. CDR3 in DNA: TGTGCCAGTAGCGAGATCGGCTACAATGAGCAGTTCTTC.

The chain links TRBV15 to TRBJ2-3, with D possibly being TRBD1 (5 bases). The CDR3 has 15 amino acids. Germline V gene data show CDR1 as LNHNV and CDR2 as YYDKDF (reference sequence). Trimming cost V 0 bases and J 5 bases, with 12 bases left between them. In DNA, the CDR3 is TGTGCCACCAGCAGAGATCAGTCTAGGGGAGATACGCAGTATTTT. Its translation: CATSRDQSRGDTQYF.